The entry that follows covers one TCR beta chain sequence. The antigen is undetermined. The use of a sample-barcoded 5' primer and a J-beta primer mix characterized a second PCR of about 6 to 11 cycles. Tagging of each cDNA molecule was performed by a template-switch adaptor with 12 random nucleotides. The yield of each sample was at least 2.5 million CDR3-containing paired-end reads. TCRdb re-called the 5' RACE reads through MiXCR, storing one row per CDR3 protein. The sample consists of over 300,000 distinct CDR3 sequences, over 45% of them appearing once. Drawing of peripheral blood yielded about 9.8 milliliters from each donor. The V end lost 7 bases, the J end lost 6 bases, and 9 bases lay between the germline ends. This CDR3 region has 11 residues. Germline V gene lookup returns CDR1 KGHDR and CDR2 SFDVKD. This specimen comes from a study of blood T cells in healthy people across ages. Study observations and caveats: Any conclusive comparison of naive versus antigen-experienced cells was prevented by using unsorted PBMCs.

The J gene is TRBJ2-7, the V gene TRBV24-1; D is unclear. Sample: blood. The clonotype was recovered from a man aged 60 to 75 in good health. CDR3 region: CATSAGVEQYF. In nucleotides, the CDR3 is TGTGCCACCAGCGCCGGTGTCGAGCAGTACTTC.